Detailed here is one T cell receptor beta chain. It has no known antigen specificity. Base qualities are missing; no much larger clone stands one base away. The CDR3 goes from the cysteine to the phenylalanine over 15 residues. Only the CDR3 DNA stays, 45 bases, in frame from base 1. For CDR1 and CDR2, the germline V gene lists SGHRS and YFSETQ. V is pruned by 0 bases and J by 1 base, leaving 3 bases of the junction without a gene match. The record originates from a study of CD8 T cells in Susac syndrome (dated by TCRdb to between 2019 and 2020). For the study in its entirety: Repertoire sequencing was used to test whether CD8+ T cell activation and differentiation in Susac syndrome was antigen driven.

On the study overall, not on this receptor specifically: The number of individuals in the TCR sequencing and HLA analysis was acknowledged as relatively small.

RNA was extracted using the RNeasy kit, and about 0.45 to 1 microgram was reverse transcribed with random hexamers. TCR beta CDR3 regions were amplified with the immunoSEQ multiplex PCR assay covering 54 Vbeta and 13 Jbeta segments. PCR amplification bias was corrected using a synthetic template baseline for primer optimization and computational correction. On the authors' methods: Only productive sequences were kept, with reads annotated to V, D and J genes according to IMGT and analyzed in immunoSEQ Analyzer. Clonality was calculated as one minus the Shannon entropy normalized by log2 of the number of productive unique sequences. For each patient and control, public and private clones were evaluated among the 100 most prevalent clones. Susac-specific clones were defined as absent from healthy and MS cohorts, over a thousand published viral clones and other ImmuneACCESS disease sequences. TCRdb redid the processing of the public reads, applying fastp at Q25 and MiXCR, and retained in-frame beta chains. Each entry merges the rows of one CDR3 protein and shows their most common DNA and genes. It is TCRdb's table, rather than the study itself, that gives the V and J calls and clone size. Recorded for this sample are 180,000 or so distinct CDR3 sequences; roughly 96% of them occurred a single time. The top ten hold roughly 0.088% of the sample.

Peripheral blood CD8+ and CD4+ T cells from healthy donors, Susac syndrome patients and multiple sclerosis patients were profiled by high-throughput TCR beta sequencing. Multiple sclerosis controls were treatment-naive patients with stable or active relapsing-remitting disease fulfilling revised McDonald criteria. Bulk CD8+ and CD4+ T cells were purified by magnetic negative isolation, whereas CD8+ TEMRA cells were enriched by FACS. Blood was drawn into EDTA tubes, processed within 24 hours, and PBMCs were isolated by density gradient centrifugation. PBMCs intended for TCR sequencing were cryopreserved in liquid nitrogen and were subsequently thawed in a 37 degrees C water bath. Purity of sorted or isolated CD4+, CD8+ and CD8+ TEMRA cells was at least 90%.

Sequenced material: CD4+ T cells from PBMCs. Rearrangement joined TRBV5-1 to TRBJ1-2; TRBD1 aligns with 7 central bases. This TCR derives from a human donor with multiple sclerosis. The DNA is TGCGCCAGCAGCTTGGACGGACAGGTTAACTATGGCTACACCTTC. Translated, it gives CASSLDGQVNYGYTF.